Described below is a single TCR beta chain sequence and its context. The clone's antigen remains unknown. No much larger clonotype is one base removed from it; base qualities were not supplied. These data are taken from a study of cytomegalovirus exposure and HLA in healthy donors (dated by TCRdb to about 2017). The study in broad terms: According to a later analysis, the 120 validation repertoires were produced on the same platform as the 600 to 850 repertoires of the first cohort. The aim of the study was to test whether cataloging public T cell receptors could identify signatures of past pathogen exposure. Besides the first cohort of around 670 subjects, a separate validation cohort made up of roughly 130 different subjects was used. The study combined high-throughput TCR immunosequencing, statistical association of individual TCRs with disease status, and machine learning to predict cytomegalovirus infection status. Study-wide findings and limitations: In both the original and validation cohorts, the classifier was reported to diagnose cytomegalovirus status with high specificity and sensitivity. The authors suggested that the approach could potentially be extended to other disease states and immunological phenotypes. Across donors, most TCR sequences were observed very rarely, whereas some public TCRs were present in many individuals. A total of 164 TCR beta chains were listed by the study as associated with cytomegalovirus. The validation cohort had no HLA typing available for a later analysis, so co-occurrence within that cohort was assessed over all 130 or so repertoires. Of the cluster scores, approximately 94% were above 0 in a later analysis, which found that TCRs clustered in the first cohort also tended to co-occur in the approximately 130 validation repertoires. In vitro tests confirmed that three of the cytomegalovirus-associated TCR beta chains recognize cytomegalovirus antigens.

Donors formed part of the validation cohort, which comprised 95 to 150 subjects and was distinct from the first cohort of under 800 subjects. The library relied on the immunoSEQ multiplex PCR assay. The study's processing was this. A statistical classification framework was developed to diagnose cytomegalovirus status using the catalog of TCR beta chain sequences. TCRdb took over this immuneACCESS table, retaining in-frame rearrangements with V and J assigned. Such tables are incomplete; in checked studies, under half of the missing clones stem from an unresolved V gene, and the remainder is unexplained. Clone size and V and J calls were adopted from that table, with D and trimming inferred from the DNA. This sample has some 210,000 clones in its table, and 75% to 90% of those were observed once. Roughly 5.5% of the sample belongs to the ten largest clones. V was cut back by 6 bases and J by 5 bases, leaving a gap of 16 bases between them. The germline V gene (reference sequence) yields MNHNY for CDR1 and SVGAGI for CDR2. Taken from cysteine to phenylalanine, the CDR3 has 14 residues. Only the CDR3 portion is preserved as DNA: 42 bases, with reading frame beginning at the first base.

The sequence joins TRBV6-6 to TRBJ2-5; the D call is possibly TRBD1 or TRBD2, each sharing 5 bases. The source material was PBMCs. The clonotype was recovered from a woman younger than 35 in good health and CMV-seronegative. The CDR3 region: CASSSRRGVETQYF. The nucleotide sequence is TGTGCCAGCAGCTCGAGGAGAGGGGTCGAGACCCAGTACTTC.